The table lists the clone carrying this TCR beta chain with many counts. Its antigen is unknown. This CDR3 has 15 amino acids. Trimming cost V 5 bases and J 5 bases; bases outside gene matches: 6. The data were taken from a study of human T cells and chemical hapten exposure. The study, taken as a whole, reports: Controls formed significantly fewer large CDR3 similarity clusters than expanded TCRs did.

Time point here: patch test 1, 2 weeks after DPC sensitization. Specified treatment: therapeutic diphenylcyclopropenone sensitization with weekly scalp DPC. Whole blood, unfractionated, served as the material for total RNA extraction. The donor pool consisted of alopecia patients aged 18 to 70 years, considered suitable for DPC. One entry per CDR3 protein results from TCRdb running MiXCR on the RACE reads. Of 40,000 or so distinct CDR3 sequences in the sample, over 3.5% were seen once. This TCR derives from a man over 45 with alopecia areata. Some clones in this sample may be carry-over from other donors' samples. The chain employs TRBV12-3 or TRBV12-4 and TRBJ1-2, with 12 bases lining up with TRBD1. The source material was whole blood, sampled in connection with sensitization to the hapten diphenylcyclopropenone (DPC). Here the CDR3 reads CASSIGDRGRYGYTF. CDR3 DNA sequence: TGTGCCAGCAGTATCGGGGACAGGGGGCGTTATGGCTACACCTTC.